This T cell receptor (beta chain) was identified in a study of T cell changes during pregnancy in multiple sclerosis. The assay was immunoSEQ multiplex PCR, and TCRdb's table has in-frame clones only and misses some. The sample lists 20,000 to 25,000 clones; approximately 93% were seen once. Trimming shortened V by 1 base and J by 3 bases, and 15 bases separated the two germline ends. The CDR3 covers 17 residues. The V gene's germline CDR1 is SGHAT and CDR2 FQNNGV. The clonotype comes from a female donor in good health, enrolled as a control in a pregnancy study. V gene TRBV11-2 combines with J gene TRBJ2-2; weak D call: TRBD1 (6 bases). Sample: CD4+ T cells from peripheral blood mononuclear cells, taken after pregnancy. Here the CDR3 DNA reads TGTGCCAGCAGCTTAGTTCTGGGCAGGGGCCACACCGGGGAGCTGTTTTTT. This codes for CASSLVLGRGHTGELFF.